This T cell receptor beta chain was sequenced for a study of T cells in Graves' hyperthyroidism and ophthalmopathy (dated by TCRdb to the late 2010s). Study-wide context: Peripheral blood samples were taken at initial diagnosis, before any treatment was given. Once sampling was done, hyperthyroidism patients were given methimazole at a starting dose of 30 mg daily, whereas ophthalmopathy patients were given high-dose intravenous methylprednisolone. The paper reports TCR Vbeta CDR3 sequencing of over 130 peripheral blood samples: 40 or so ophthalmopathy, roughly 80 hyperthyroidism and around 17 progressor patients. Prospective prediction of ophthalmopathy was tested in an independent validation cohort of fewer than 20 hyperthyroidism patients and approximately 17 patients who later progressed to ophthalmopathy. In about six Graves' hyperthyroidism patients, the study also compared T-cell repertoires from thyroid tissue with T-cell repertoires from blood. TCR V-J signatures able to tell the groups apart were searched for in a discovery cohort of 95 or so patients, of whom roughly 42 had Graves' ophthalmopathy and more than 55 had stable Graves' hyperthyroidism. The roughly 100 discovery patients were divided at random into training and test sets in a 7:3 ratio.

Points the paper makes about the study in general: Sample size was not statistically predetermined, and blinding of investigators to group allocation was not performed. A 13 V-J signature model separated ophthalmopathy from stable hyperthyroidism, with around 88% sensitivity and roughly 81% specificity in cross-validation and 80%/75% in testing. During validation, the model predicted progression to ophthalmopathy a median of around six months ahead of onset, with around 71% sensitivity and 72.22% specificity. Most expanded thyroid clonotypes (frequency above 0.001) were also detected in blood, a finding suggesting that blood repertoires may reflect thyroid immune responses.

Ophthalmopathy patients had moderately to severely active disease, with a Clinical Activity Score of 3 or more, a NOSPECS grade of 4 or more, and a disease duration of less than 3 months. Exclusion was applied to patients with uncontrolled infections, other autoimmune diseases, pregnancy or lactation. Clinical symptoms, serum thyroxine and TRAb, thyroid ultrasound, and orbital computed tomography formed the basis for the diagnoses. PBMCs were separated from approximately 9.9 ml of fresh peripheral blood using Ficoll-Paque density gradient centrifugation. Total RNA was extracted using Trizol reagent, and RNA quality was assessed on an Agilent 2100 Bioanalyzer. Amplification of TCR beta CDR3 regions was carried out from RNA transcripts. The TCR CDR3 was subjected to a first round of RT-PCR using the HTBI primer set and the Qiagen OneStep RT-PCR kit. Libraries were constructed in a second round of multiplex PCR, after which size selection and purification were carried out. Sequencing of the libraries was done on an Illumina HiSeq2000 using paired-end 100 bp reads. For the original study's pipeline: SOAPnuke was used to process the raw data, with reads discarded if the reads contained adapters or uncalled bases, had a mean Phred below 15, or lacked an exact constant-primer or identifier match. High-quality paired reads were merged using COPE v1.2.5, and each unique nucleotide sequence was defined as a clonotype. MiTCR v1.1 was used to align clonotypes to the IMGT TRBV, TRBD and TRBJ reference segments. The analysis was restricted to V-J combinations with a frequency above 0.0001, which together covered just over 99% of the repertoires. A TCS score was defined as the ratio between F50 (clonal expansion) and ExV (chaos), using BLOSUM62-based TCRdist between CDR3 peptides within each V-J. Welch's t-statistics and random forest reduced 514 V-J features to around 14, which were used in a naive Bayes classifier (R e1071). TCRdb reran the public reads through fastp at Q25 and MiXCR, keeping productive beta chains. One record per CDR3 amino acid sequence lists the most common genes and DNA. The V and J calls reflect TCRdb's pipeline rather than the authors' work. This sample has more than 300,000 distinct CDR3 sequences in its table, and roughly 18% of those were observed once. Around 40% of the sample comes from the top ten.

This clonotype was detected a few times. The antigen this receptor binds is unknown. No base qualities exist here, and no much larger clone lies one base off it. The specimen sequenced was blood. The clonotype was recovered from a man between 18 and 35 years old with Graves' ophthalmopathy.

CDR3 sequence: CASSPRGGLSYNEQFF. The bases read TGTGCCAGCAGCCCTCGGGGCGGTCTCTCCTACAATGAGCAGTTCTTC. The chain is assembled from TRBV9 and TRBJ2-1; the D gene cannot be resolved beyond TRBD1 or TRBD2, each matching 5 bases. The junction carries 14 bases between V and J, which are trimmed by 4 bases and 0 bases respectively. From cysteine to phenylalanine, the CDR3 is 16 amino acids long. The sequence is cut down to CDR3 DNA, 48 bases in frame from base 1. CDR1 and CDR2, per the germline V gene, are SGDLS and YYNGEE.